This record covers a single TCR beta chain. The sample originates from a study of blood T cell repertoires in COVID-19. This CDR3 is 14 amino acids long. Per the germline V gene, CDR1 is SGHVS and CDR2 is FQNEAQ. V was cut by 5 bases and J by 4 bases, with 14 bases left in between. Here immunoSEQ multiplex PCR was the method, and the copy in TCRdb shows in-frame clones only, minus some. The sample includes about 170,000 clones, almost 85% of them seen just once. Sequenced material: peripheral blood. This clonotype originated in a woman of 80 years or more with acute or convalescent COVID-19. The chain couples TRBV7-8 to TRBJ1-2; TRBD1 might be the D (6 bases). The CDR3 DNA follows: TGTGCCAGCAGCCGATACAGGGAGGGCTATGGCTACACCTTC. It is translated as CASSRYREGYGYTF.